A selection of T cell receptor beta chains follows, all from one sample in a study of beta chain features in type 1 diabetes. Libraries were prepared by immunoSEQ multiplex PCR; TCRdb keeps only in-frame clonotypes and omits some of them. The sample has under 200,000 clones, about 9.3% seen once. Sequenced sample: central memory CD4+ T cells from blood. All receptors derive from a man aged 25-40 years with type 1 diabetes. CDR3s include the opening cysteine and the closing phenylalanine or tryptophan. A D gene is named only where the DNA matches it firmly. A clone size is listed for some rows: how often the clone was seen (once, few, many), or a class if it is expanded.

j_call d_call clone_size v_call cdr3_aa cdr3_nt
TRBJ1-2 TRBD1 . TRBV7-8 CASSLAGTGIIGYTF TGTGCCAGCAGCTTAGCAGGGACAGGGATTATCGGCTACACCTTC
TRBJ2-5 TRBD2 . TRBV11-2 CASSLEIGTRTLKETQYF TGTGCCAGCAGCTTAGAGATCGGGACTAGGACTTTAAAAGAGACCCAGTACTTC
TRBJ1-3 . few TRBV29-1 CSVASGTIGNTIYF TGCAGCGTCGCCTCCGGGACAATTGGAAACACCATATATTTT
TRBJ1-1 TRBD1 few TRBV7-2 CASSSQGDTEAFF TGTGCCAGCAGCTCACAGGGGGACACTGAAGCTTTCTTT
TRBJ1-4 . few TRBV7-2 CASSLARYSGNEKLFF TGTGCCAGCAGCTTAGCGCGGTATTCCGGCAATGAAAAACTGTTTTTT
TRBJ1-1 TRBD1 . TRBV29-1 CSVAGQTNTEAFF TGCAGCGTCGCGGGACAGACAAACACTGAAGCTTTCTTT
TRBJ2-1 TRBD2 few TRBV11-2 CASSLDLPASGLDNEQFF TGTGCCAGCAGCTTAGATCTTCCGGCTAGCGGATTGGACAATGAGCAGTTCTTC
TRBJ1-1 . . TRBV30 CAWSLGFVSEAFF TGTGCCTGGAGTCTGGGCTTCGTGTCTGAAGCTTTCTTT
TRBJ2-7 . few TRBV7-8 CASTAGGEQYF TGTGCCAGCACTGCTGGCGGGGAGCAGTACTTC
TRBJ2-3 . few TRBV7-6 CASSLSLGTDTQYF TGTGCCAGCAGCCTAAGTTTGGGCACAGATACGCAGTATTTT
TRBJ1-1 TRBD1 few TRBV5-4 CASRETGLTEAFF TGTGCCAGCAGAGAGACAGGGTTAACTGAAGCTTTCTTT
TRBJ2-1 TRBD2 few TRBV11-3 CASSTGGSRDNEQFF TGTGCCAGCAGCACGGGGGGAAGTAGGGACAATGAGCAGTTCTTC
TRBJ2-1 TRBD2 . TRBV7-2 CASSLVPSGSGIHEQFF TGTGCCAGCAGCTTAGTCCCCTCGGGTAGCGGGATACATGAGCAGTTCTTC
TRBJ1-5 . few TRBV27 CASSFTNDQPQHF TGTGCCAGCAGTTTCACAAACGATCAGCCCCAGCATTTT
TRBJ1-2 TRBD1 . TRBV5-4 CASSSNRGFGYTF TGTGCCAGCAGCTCGAACAGGGGGTTCGGCTACACCTTC
TRBJ2-3 . few TRBV4-2 CASSNYAAGSTTDTQYF TGTGCCAGCAGCAACTACGCAGCCGGGAGTACCACAGATACGCAGTATTTT
TRBJ2-5 . few TRBV5-4 CASGAGAGRQETQYF TGTGCCAGCGGGGCGGGGGCGGGACGCCAAGAGACCCAGTACTTC
TRBJ2-7 TRBD2 . TRBV14 CASSRGLAGSEQYF TGTGCCAGCAGCCGAGGACTAGCGGGAAGCGAGCAGTACTTC
TRBJ2-4 TRBD2 . TRBV30 CAWRGTSGNIQYF TGTGCCTGGAGAGGGACTAGCGGAAACATTCAGTACTTC
TRBJ1-1 . few TRBV2 CASSEYLGTEAFF TGTGCCAGCAGTGAATACCTAGGCACTGAAGCTTTCTTT
TRBJ1-4 . . TRBV20-1 CSTLDEKLFF TGCAGTACTTTAGATGAAAAACTGTTTTTT
TRBJ1-5 . . TRBV18 CASSLQGLPSNQPQHF TGTGCCAGCTCCCTCCAGGGACTACCTAGCAATCAGCCCCAGCATTTT
TRBJ2-3 . . TRBV5-4 CASSFNGEDTQYF TGTGCCAGCAGCTTCAACGGGGAGGATACGCAGTATTTT
TRBJ2-7 . . TRBV28 CARSPGVRGVYEQYF TGTGCCAGAAGTCCAGGGGTCCGCGGAGTTTACGAGCAGTACTTC
TRBJ1-1 TRBD1 few TRBV6-4 CASSKDRGTEAFF TGTGCCAGCAGTAAAGACAGGGGCACTGAAGCTTTCTTT
TRBJ2-1 . . TRBV18 CASSPPREYNEQFF TGTGCCAGCTCACCCCCCCGGGAATACAATGAGCAGTTCTTC
TRBJ2-4 TRBD1 . TRBV30 CAWTPGQGKGKNIQYF TGTGCCTGGACGCCGGGACAGGGTAAAGGGAAAAACATTCAGTACTTC
TRBJ2-3 TRBD1 few TRBV11-3 CASSPGQAGDTQYF TGTGCCAGCAGCCCGGGACAGGCGGGAGATACGCAGTATTTT
TRBJ2-1 . few TRBV27 CASTAGTSSYNEQFF TGTGCCAGCACAGCCGGGACAAGCTCCTACAATGAGCAGTTCTTC
TRBJ1-1 . . TRBV15 CATRGSLEAFF TGTGCCACCCGAGGGTCCCTTGAAGCTTTCTTT
TRBJ2-3 . . TRBV6-4 CASSDGGGDTQYF TGTGCCAGCAGTGACGGAGGGGGCGATACGCAGTATTTT
TRBJ1-4 . few TRBV28 CASSLTGVGEKLFF TGTGCCAGCAGTTTAACGGGGGTTGGGGAAAAACTGTTTTTT
TRBJ2-7 . . TRBV9 CASSAAPDYYEQYF TGTGCCAGCAGCGCAGCTCCAGACTACTACGAGCAGTACTTC
TRBJ1-1 . . TRBV6-1 CASSEAFLEAFF TGTGCCAGCAGTGAGGCTTTCCTTGAAGCTTTCTTT
TRBJ2-2 . few TRBV15 CATSRAQGGNTGELFF TGTGCCACCAGCAGAGCTCAGGGGGGAAACACCGGGGAGCTGTTTTTT
TRBJ2-5 . . TRBV9 CASSLDGRANPRETQYF TGTGCCAGCAGCTTAGACGGGCGGGCCAATCCTCGGGAGACCCAGTACTTC
TRBJ2-7 . . TRBV28 CASRSSVYEQYF TGTGCCAGCAGGTCTAGCGTATACGAGCAGTACTTC
TRBJ2-2 . . TRBV15 CATSRPIVFGGELFF TGTGCCACCAGCAGACCTATAGTGTTTGGCGGGGAGCTGTTTTTT
TRBJ1-5 TRBD1 . TRBV2 CAGAQNRGGQPQHF TGTGCCGGCGCCCAAAACAGGGGCGGTCAGCCCCAGCATTTT
TRBJ1-2 . few TRBV21-1 CASSTPGGPGYTF TGTGCCAGCAGCACCCCAGGGGGCCCTGGCTACACCTTC
TRBJ2-5 TRBD2 few TRBV5-6 CASSSRGGETQYF TGTGCCAGCAGCTCTCGGGGGGGGGAGACCCAGTACTTC
TRBJ2-7 TRBD1 few TRBV6-6 CASRGQGRAYEQYF TGTGCCAGCAGGGGACAGGGTCGAGCCTACGAGCAGTACTTC
TRBJ2-7 TRBD2 few TRBV4-1 CASSRLNSGRVTYEQYF TGCGCCAGCAGCCGACTTAATAGCGGGAGGGTCACCTACGAGCAGTACTTC
TRBJ2-3 TRBD2 few TRBV7-8 CASSPLTLSGSRTDTQYF TGTGCCAGCAGCCCGCTGACTCTTAGCGGGAGTAGGACAGATACGCAGTATTTT
TRBJ2-7 TRBD1 . TRBV5-1 CASSSLQGDYEQYF TGCGCCAGCAGCTCATTACAGGGGGACTACGAGCAGTACTTC
TRBJ2-5 . few TRBV7-2 CASSRSMVETQYF TGTGCCAGCAGCCGGTCTATGGTGGAGACCCAGTACTTC
TRBJ2-2 . few TRBV13 CASSSPRVKITGELFF TGTGCCAGCAGCTCCCCCAGGGTAAAAATAACCGGGGAGCTGTTTTTT
TRBJ2-7 . . TRBV28 CASGQHIAYEQYF TGTGCCAGCGGACAGCACATAGCCTACGAGCAGTACTTC
TRBJ2-1 TRBD2 few TRBV9 CASSVGTSRNEQFF TGTGCCAGCAGCGTCGGGACTAGCCGCAATGAGCAGTTCTTC
TRBJ2-7 . . TRBV27 CASSFSSYEQYF TGTGCCAGCAGTTTCAGCTCCTACGAGCAGTACTTC
TRBJ2-7 . . TRBV4-2 CASSQEWRYEQYF TGTGCCAGCAGCCAAGAATGGAGGTACGAGCAGTACTTC
TRBJ2-7 . . TRBV28 CASSPPAATSYEQYF TGTGCCAGCAGTCCCCCGGCAGCGACCTCCTACGAGCAGTACTTC
TRBJ2-7 . . TRBV20-1 CSATQKGEQYF TGCAGTGCTACCCAGAAGGGGGAGCAGTACTTC
TRBJ2-5 . few TRBV2 CASSPGGQYETQYF TGTGCCAGCAGCCCCGGAGGCCAGTATGAGACCCAGTACTTC
TRBJ2-1 . . TRBV28 CASSSPGEKGNEQFF TGTGCCAGCAGTTCTCCGGGAGAAAAGGGCAATGAGCAGTTCTTC